This section outlines one T cell receptor (beta chain) sequence together with its context. The record originates from a study of blood T cell repertoires in COVID-19. Background on the study: The United States, Italy and Spain provided the acute and convalescent COVID-19 samples.

Original data processing: How many nucleated cells were present was estimated from reference gene primer amplification. Assay: immunoSEQ multiplex PCR; the TCRdb copy retains only in-frame clones and omits some. The D gene and trimming were derived from the DNA, and the V and J assignments and clone size from that table. The top ten hold less than 2% of the sample, which has fewer than 600,000 clones, around nine tenths seen once. The CDR3 sequence is 15 residues long. V dropped 5 bases and J dropped 0 bases, with 10 bases sitting between them. CDR1 SGHAT and CDR2 FQNNGV come from the germline V gene.

Material for sequencing was PBMCs or T cells enriched from blood (not recorded which). The V call is TRBV11-2, the J call TRBJ1-4; D not certain. This sequence was found in a woman aged 40 to 50 who had recovered from COVID-19. CDR3 DNA: TGTGCCAGCAGCACTTTCCCGACAACTAATGAAAAACTGTTTTTT. This sequence encodes CASSTFPTTNEKLFF.